This T cell receptor (beta chain) comes out of a study of sequential checkpoint blockade in melanoma. The wider study: Patients were randomized 1:1 to nivolumab-then-ipilimumab or ipilimumab-then-nivolumab first-line. Both treatment sequences were followed by maintenance nivolumab.

The germline gives CDR1 LNHDA, CDR2 SQIVND (reference sequence). This CDR3 has 17 residues. Trimming removed 5 bases at V and 4 bases at J, with 23 bases between. Treatment of the sample: randomized to nivolumab then ipilimumab (arm A) or the reverse (arm B). DNA-damaging chemotherapy had not been given to any patient beforehand. Live CD3+CD8+ CD19− CD56− cells were sorted from PBMCs. Clones were sequenced by immunoSEQ multiplex PCR, and TCRdb holds only the in-frame ones, with some missing. The sample comprises over 9,500 clones, 70% to 80% of which are singletons, and about a tenth rests with the top ten.

The TCR was taken from a human donor with melanoma. The sample here was CD8+ T cells sorted from blood (inferred from file names), taken from a patient given nivolumab and ipilimumab in sequence. J is TRBJ1-2 and V is TRBV19; D unresolved. CDR3 in amino acids: CASSGFQANRKTYGYTF. The CDR3, as DNA: TGTGCCAGTAGTGGGTTTCAGGCAAATCGAAAGACCTATGGCTACACCTTC.